This TCR beta chain was retrieved from a study of cytomegalovirus exposure and HLA in healthy donors. Study-wide context: A later analysis reported the 100 to 150 validation repertoires used the same platform as the 550 to 700 first-cohort repertoires.

The donors were members of the roughly 130-subject validation cohort (separate from the approximately 670-subject first cohort). As concerns this clone: Its antigen is currently unknown.

General observations from the study: Reports showed the classifier diagnosing cytomegalovirus status with high specificity and sensitivity.

Sequenced by immunoSEQ multiplex PCR; TCRdb stores in-frame clones only, minus some. The profile shows about 240,000 clones, approximately 87% of them singletons. Germline V gene sequence: CDR1 SNHLY, CDR2 FYNNEI. V was trimmed by 0 bases and J by 1 base, leaving 13 bases between them. The CDR3 sequence is 17 residues long. The specimen was PBMCs. The receptor was isolated from a man aged 18 to 29 in good health and CMV-seronegative. The chain carries TRBV2 and TRBJ2-1; D unclear. CDR3 loop: CASSEAPQLSSYNEQFF. The CDR3 coding sequence is TGTGCCAGCAGTGAAGCTCCACAGTTAAGTTCCTACAATGAGCAGTTCTTC.